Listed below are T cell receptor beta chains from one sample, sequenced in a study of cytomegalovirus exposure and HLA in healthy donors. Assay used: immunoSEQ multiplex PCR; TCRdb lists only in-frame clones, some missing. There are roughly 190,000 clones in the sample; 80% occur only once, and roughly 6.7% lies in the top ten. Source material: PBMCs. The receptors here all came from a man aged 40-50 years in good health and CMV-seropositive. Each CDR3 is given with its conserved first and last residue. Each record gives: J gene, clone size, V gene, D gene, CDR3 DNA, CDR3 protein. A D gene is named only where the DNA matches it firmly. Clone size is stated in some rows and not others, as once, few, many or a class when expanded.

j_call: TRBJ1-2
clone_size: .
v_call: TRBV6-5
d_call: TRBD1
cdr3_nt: TGTGCCAGCAGCTCCGACAGGGTATACGGCTACACCTTC
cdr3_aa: CASSSDRVYGYTF

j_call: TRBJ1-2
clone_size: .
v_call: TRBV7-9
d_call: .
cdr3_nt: TGTGCCAGCAGCCTAGACAGTAACTATGGCTACACCTTC
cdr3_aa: CASSLDSNYGYTF

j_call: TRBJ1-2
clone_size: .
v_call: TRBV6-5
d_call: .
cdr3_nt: TGTGCCAGCAGCGTCCCGGACATCTATGGCTACACCTTC
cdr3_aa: CASSVPDIYGYTF

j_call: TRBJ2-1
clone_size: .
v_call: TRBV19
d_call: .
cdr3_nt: TGTGCCAGTAGTAAGACTAGGGATTCATACAATGAGCAGTTCTTC
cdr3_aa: CASSKTRDSYNEQFF

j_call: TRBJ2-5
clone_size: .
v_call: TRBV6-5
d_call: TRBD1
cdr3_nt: TGTGCCAGCAGGCCACAGGGGTTGCGGGAGACCCAGTACTTC
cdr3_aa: CASRPQGLRETQYF

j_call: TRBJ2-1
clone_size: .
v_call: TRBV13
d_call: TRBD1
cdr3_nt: TGTGCCAGCAGCCACGACAGGGAGCCCTACAATGAGCAGTTCTTC
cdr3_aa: CASSHDREPYNEQFF

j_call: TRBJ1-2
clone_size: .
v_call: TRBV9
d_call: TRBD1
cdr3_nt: TGTGCCAGCGTCGGGACAGGCGGAGGCTACACCTTC
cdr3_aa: CASVGTGGGYTF

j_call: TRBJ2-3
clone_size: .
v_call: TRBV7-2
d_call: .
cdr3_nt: TGTGCCAGCAGCGCCCTAACAGATACGCAGTATTTT
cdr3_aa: CASSALTDTQYF

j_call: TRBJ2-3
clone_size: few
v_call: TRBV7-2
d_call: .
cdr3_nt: TGTGCCAGCAGCAAACTAGCTGTTACTAGCACAGATACGCAGTATTTT
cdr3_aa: CASSKLAVTSTDTQYF

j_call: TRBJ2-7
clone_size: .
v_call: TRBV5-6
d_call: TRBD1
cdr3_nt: TGTGCCAGCAGCTTGGCATGGGGACAGGGAGGTTTGAAGTACTTC
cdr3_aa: CASSLAWGQGGLKYF

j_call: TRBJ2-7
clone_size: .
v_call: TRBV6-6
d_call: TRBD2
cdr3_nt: TGTGCCAGCAGTTACTCGGGGGGGACGTCGTCCTACGAGCAGTACTTC
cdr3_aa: CASSYSGGTSSYEQYF

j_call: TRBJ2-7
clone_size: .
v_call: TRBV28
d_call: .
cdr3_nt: TGTGCCAGCAGACAGGGCGTCAACGAGCAGTACTTC
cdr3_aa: CASRQGVNEQYF

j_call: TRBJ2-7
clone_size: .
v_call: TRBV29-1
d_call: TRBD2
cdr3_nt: TGCAGCGTTGTCGGGGGGGAATACGAGCAGTACTTC
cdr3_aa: CSVVGGEYEQYF

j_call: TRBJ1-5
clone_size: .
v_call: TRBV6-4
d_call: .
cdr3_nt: TGTGCCAGCAGTGACCCACCGACGGGTGCTAGCAATCAGCCCCAGCATTTT
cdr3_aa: CASSDPPTGASNQPQHF

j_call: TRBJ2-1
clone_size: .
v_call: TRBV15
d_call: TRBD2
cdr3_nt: TGTGCCACCAGCAGAGGGCCCGCGGGGGGGCTCAATGAGCAGTTCTTC
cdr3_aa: CATSRGPAGGLNEQFF

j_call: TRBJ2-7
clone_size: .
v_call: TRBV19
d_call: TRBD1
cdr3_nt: TGTGCCAGTAGCCCCGCCGGGACAGGGGGATACGAGCAGTACTTC
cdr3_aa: CASSPAGTGGYEQYF

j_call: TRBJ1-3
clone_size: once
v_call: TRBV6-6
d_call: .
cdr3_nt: TGTGCCAGCAGTTACGAGGAGGCTGGAAACACCATATATTTT
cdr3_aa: CASSYEEAGNTIYF

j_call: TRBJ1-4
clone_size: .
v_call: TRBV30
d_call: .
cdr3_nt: TGTGCCTGGAGCAGGGCGGATGAAAAACTGTTTTTT
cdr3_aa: CAWSRADEKLFF

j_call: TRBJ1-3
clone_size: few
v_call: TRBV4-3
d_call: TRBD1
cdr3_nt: TGCGCCAGCAGAGGACAGGCCCACACCATATATTTT
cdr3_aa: CASRGQAHTIYF

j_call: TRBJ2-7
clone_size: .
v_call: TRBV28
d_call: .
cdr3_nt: TGTGCCAGCAGACTATTTGACGAGCAGTACTTC
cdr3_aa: CASRLFDEQYF

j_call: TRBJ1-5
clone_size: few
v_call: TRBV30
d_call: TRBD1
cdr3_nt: TGTGCCTGGAGCTTACAGGGGAATCAGCCCCAGCATTTT
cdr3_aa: CAWSLQGNQPQHF

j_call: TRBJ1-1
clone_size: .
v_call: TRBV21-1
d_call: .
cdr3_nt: TGTGCCAGCAGCGAAAACCGCGACTTGAAGACTGAAGCTTTCTTT
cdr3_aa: CASSENRDLKTEAFF

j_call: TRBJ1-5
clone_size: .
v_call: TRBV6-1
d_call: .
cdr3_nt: TGTGCCAGCAGGAACGGGGGTGGAAATCAGCCCCAGCATTTT
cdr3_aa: CASRNGGGNQPQHF